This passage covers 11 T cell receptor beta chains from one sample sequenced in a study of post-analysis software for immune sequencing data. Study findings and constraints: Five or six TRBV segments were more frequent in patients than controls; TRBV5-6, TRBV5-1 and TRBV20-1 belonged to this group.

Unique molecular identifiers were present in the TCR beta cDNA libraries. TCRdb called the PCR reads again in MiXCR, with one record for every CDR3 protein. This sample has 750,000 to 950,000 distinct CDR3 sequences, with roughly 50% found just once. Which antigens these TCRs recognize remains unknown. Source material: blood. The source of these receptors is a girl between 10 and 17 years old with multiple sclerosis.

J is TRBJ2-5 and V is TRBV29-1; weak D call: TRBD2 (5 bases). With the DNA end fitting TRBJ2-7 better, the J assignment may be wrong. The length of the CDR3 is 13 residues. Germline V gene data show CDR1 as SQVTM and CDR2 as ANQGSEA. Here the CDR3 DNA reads TGCAGCGTTGGGAACGGGGTACTCGCCGAGCAGTACTTC. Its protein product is CSVGNGVLAEQYF.

The CDR3 bases are TGTGCCAGCGCCCCAGCGCGCGGCGGGAGGGCCCCTCCCAAAAACATTCAGTACTTC. Its translation: CASAPARGGRAPPKNIQYF. J is TRBJ2-4 and V is TRBV12-3 or TRBV12-4, with 9 bases aligning to TRBD2. The CDR3 runs to 19 residues. J gave up 2 bases and V 8 bases, and 19 bases lay outside the gene matches.

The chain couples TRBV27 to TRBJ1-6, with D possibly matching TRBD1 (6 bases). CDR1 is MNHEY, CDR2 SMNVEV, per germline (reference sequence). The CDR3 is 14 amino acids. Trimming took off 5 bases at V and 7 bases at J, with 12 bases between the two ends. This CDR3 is CASSIRTANSPLHF. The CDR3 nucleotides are TGTGCCAGCAGTATCAGGACAGCAAATTCACCCCTCCACTTT.

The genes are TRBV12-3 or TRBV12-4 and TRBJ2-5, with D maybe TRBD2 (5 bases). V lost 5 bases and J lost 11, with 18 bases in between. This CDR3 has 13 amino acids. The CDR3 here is CASSPRELVRQYF. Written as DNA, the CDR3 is TGTGCCAGCAGTCCCCGGGAACTCGTAAGGCAGTACTTC.

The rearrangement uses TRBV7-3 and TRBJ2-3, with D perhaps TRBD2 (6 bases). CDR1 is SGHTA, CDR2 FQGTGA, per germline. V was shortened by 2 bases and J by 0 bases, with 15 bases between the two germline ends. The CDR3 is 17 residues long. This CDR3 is CASSLLSKGLSTDTQYF. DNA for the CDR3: TGTGCCAGCAGCTTACTATCGAAGGGACTCAGCACAGATACGCAGTATTTT.

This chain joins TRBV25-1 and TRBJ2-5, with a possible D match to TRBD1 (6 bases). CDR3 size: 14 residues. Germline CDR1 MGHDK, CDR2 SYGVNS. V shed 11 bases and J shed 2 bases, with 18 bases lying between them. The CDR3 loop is CAPTPRQVQETQYF. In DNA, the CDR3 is TGTGCCCCCACCCCCAGACAGGTACAAGAGACCCAGTACTTC.

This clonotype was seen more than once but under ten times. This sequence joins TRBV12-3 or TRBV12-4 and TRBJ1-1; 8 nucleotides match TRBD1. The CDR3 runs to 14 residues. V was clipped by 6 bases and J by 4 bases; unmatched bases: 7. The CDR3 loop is CASSPDRASTEAFF. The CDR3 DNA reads TGTGCCAGCAGCCCGGACAGGGCAAGCACTGAAGCTTTCTTT.

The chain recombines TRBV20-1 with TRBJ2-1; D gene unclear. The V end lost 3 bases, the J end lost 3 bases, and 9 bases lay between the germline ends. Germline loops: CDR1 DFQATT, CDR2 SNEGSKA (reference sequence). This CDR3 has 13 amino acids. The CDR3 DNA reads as TGCAGTGCTAGCGGTGCCGACTACAATGAGCAGTTCTTC. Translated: CSASGADYNEQFF.

CDR3 coding DNA: TGTGCCAGCAGTTACGCCGCAGAACCAGAGACCCAGTACTTC. It codes for CASSYAAEPETQYF. V gene TRBV6-6 combines with J gene TRBJ2-5, with no clear D. Trimming took 2 bases from V and 4 from J, leaving 11 bases between them. Germline V gene sequence: CDR1 MNHNY, CDR2 SVGAGI (reference sequence). The CDR3 extends over 14 amino acids.

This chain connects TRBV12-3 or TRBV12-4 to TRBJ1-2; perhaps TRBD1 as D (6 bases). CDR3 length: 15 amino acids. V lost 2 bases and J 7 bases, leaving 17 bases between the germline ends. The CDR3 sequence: CASSLSGAHSGGYTF. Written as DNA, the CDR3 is TGTGCCAGCAGTTTATCAGGGGCCCACTCTGGTGGCTACACCTTC.

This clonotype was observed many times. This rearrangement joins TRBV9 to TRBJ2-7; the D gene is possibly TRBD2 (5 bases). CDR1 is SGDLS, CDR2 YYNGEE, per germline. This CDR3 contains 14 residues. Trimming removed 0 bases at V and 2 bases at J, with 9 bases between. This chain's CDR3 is CASSVAMGAYEQYF. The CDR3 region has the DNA TGTGCCAGCAGCGTAGCGATGGGAGCCTACGAGCAGTACTTC.